This entry is about one T cell receptor beta chain. Germline CDR1 is SGHVS and CDR2 is FQNEAQ. This CDR3 is built from 15 residues. V shed 1 base and J shed 5 bases, with 14 bases lying between them. These data come from a study of human T cells and chemical hapten exposure. Overall study: For the approximately 25-week duration of the study, patients were given weekly doses of diphenylcyclopropenone on the scalp. TCR yields differed between samples (mainly from small differences in pooled library volume). Epicutaneous patch tests delivered 0.01% DPC to the upper back, with evaluation at 6 days.

TCRdb processed the RACE reads anew with MiXCR; each CDR3 protein has one entry. The sample has 300,000 to 450,000 distinct CDR3 sequences, approximately 5% seen once; the top ten hold roughly 8.2%. Time point specified: pre-sensitization, week 0. Treatment meaning: therapeutic diphenylcyclopropenone sensitization with weekly scalp DPC. This receptor was obtained from a woman between 18 and 29 years old with alopecia areata. Some clones in this sample may be carry-over from other donors' samples. This chain connects TRBV7-8 to TRBJ1-1; D might be TRBD1 (6 bases). Source: whole blood, taken in connection with sensitization to the hapten diphenylcyclopropenone (DPC). CDR3 coding DNA: TGTGCCAGCAGCTTAGGAGGGGCAGGGGAAACTGAAGCTTTCTTT. It encodes CASSLGGAGETEAFF.